This T cell receptor (beta chain) was identified in a study of T cell responses to AZD1222 COVID-19 vaccine. Method: immunoSEQ multiplex PCR; TCRdb's copy keeps in-frame clones and lacks some. The sample shows 150,000 to 200,000 clones, roughly 93% of them seen only once. This sample comprised peripheral blood, obtained on day 0 of AZD1222 vaccination. The receptor was isolated from an adult in good health.

CDR3: CASSTAAYGYTF. DNA of the CDR3: TGTGCCAGCAGTACGGCAGCTTATGGCTACACCTTC. V is TRBV2 and J is TRBJ1-2; D uncertain. Germline V gene sequence: CDR1 SNHLY, CDR2 FYNNEI. V shed 5 bases and J shed 5 bases, with 9 bases lying between them. The CDR3 totals 12 residues.